This T cell receptor beta chain was found in a study of radiation and T cells in renal cell carcinoma. Study-level information: Nephrectomy followed 15 Gy stereotactic body radiation by 4 weeks.

The study's findings and limits: From baseline, blood top tumor clonotypes peaked at 2 weeks post-radiation.

Time point meaning: blood 2 weeks post-SBRT. Treatment described: 15 Gy SBRT to primary tumor, nephrectomy 4 weeks later. V was pared by 4 bases and J by 3 bases, with 12 bases between. The CDR3 runs 15 residues. CDR1 is MDHEN, CDR2 SYDVKM, per germline. Worth noting for this clone: As yet, its antigen is unknown.

The table came from immunoSEQ multiplex PCR; TCRdb's copy has only in-frame clones and leaves some out. The data contain about 130,000 clones, around 82% of them singletons. The TCR sequence derives from a man between 50 and 59 years old with renal cell carcinoma. The chain uses TRBV28 and TRBJ2-2; D possibly corresponds to TRBD1 (5 bases). This material consisted of blood, taken from a patient whose treatment included radiotherapy and nephrectomy. The CDR3 DNA reads TGTGCCAGCAGTTCAGGGTCGGGTGACACCGGGGAGCTGTTTTTT. Its protein is CASSSGSGDTGELFF.